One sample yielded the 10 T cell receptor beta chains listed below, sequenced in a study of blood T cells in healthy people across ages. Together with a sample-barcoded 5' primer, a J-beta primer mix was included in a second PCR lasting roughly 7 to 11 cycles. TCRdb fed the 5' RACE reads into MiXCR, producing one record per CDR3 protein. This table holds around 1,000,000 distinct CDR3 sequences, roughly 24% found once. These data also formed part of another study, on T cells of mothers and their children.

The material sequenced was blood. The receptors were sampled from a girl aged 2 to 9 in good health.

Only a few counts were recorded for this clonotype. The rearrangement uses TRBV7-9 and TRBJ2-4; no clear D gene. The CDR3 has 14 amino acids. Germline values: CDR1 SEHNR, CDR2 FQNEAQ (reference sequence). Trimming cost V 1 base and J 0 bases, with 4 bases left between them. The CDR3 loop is CASSLEIAKNIQYF. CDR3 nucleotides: TGTGCCAGCAGCTTAGAGATAGCCAAAAACATTCAGTACTTC.

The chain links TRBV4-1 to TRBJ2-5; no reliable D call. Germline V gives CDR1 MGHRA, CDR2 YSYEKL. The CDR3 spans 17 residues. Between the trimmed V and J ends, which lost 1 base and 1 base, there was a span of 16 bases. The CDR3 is CASSQGGLQPVQETQYF. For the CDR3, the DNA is TGCGCCAGCAGCCAAGGTGGTTTACAGCCCGTCCAAGAGACCCAGTACTTC.

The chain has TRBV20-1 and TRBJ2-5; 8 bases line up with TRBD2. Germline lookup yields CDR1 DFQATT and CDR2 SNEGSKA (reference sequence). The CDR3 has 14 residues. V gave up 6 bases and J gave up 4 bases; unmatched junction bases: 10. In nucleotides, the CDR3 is TGCAGTGCGATCCCAGCGGGGGCGCGAGAGACCCAGTACTTC. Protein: CSAIPAGARETQYF.

The CDR3 loop reads CASSLTLGGNQPQHF. The CDR3 DNA sequence: TGTGCCAGCAGCTTAACCTTGGGAGGCAATCAGCCCCAGCATTTT. This chain uses TRBV11-2 with TRBJ1-5; D is unclear. Germline V gives CDR1 SGHAT, CDR2 FQNNGV. V lost 2 bases and J lost 2, with 10 bases in between. The CDR3 contains 15 residues.

For the CDR3, the DNA is TGTGCCAGCAGTGAGTTTGGAAACACCATATATTTT. Protein product: CASSEFGNTIYF. The chain combines TRBV6-1 with TRBJ1-3; D remains ambiguous. The V and J ends lost 3 bases and 3 bases respectively, with 3 bases between them. Looked up from germline, CDR1 is MNHNS and CDR2 is SASEGT. This CDR3 is 12 amino acids long.

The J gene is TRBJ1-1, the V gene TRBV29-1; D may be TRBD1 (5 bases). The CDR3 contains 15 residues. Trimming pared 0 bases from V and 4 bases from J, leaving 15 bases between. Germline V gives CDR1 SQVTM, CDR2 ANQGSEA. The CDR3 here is CSVEDHPGTGTEAFF. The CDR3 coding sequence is TGCAGCGTTGAAGATCATCCGGGGACGGGCACTGAAGCTTTCTTT.

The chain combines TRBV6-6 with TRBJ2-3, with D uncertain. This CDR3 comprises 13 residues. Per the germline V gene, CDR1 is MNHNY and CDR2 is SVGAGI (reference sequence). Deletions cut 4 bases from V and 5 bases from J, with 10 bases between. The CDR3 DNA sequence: TGTGCCAGCAGTTTCCTACGTGGAGATACGCAGTATTTT. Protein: CASSFLRGDTQYF.

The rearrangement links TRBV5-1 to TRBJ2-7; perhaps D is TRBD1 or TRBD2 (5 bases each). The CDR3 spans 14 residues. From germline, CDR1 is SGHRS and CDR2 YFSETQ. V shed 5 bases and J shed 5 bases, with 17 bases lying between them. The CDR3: CASSGDPRQDEQYF. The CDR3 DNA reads TGCGCCAGCAGTGGGGACCCCCGCCAGGACGAGCAGTACTTC.

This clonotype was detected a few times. The DNA for the CDR3 is TGTGCCAGCAGCCGACCGGGACTAGCGGGAGAAGAGCAGTTCTTC. Amino acids: CASSRPGLAGEEQFF. The chain has TRBV4-2 and TRBJ2-1; 14 bases are shared with TRBD2. V lost 4 bases to trimming and J lost 10 bases; unmatched junction nucleotides: 6. The germline CDR1 and CDR2 sequences are LGHNA and YNFKEQ. The CDR3 totals 15 residues.

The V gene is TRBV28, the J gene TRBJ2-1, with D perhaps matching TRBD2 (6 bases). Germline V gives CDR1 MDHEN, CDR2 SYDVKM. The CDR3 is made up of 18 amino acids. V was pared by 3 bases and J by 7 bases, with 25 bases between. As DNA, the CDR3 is TGTGCCAGCAGTTTTTTGGGTGTGGGCATCCCCCGGGGGAATGAGCAGTTCTTC. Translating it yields CASSFLGVGIPRGNEQFF.